This T cell receptor beta chain originates from a study of blood T cells in healthy people across ages. The CDR3 is 21 amino acids. Germline-derived CDR1 and CDR2 are DFQATT and SNEGSKA (reference sequence). V lost 1 base to trimming and J lost 1 base, with 29 bases between them. With a J-beta primer mix and a sample-barcoded 5' primer, a second PCR ran about 6 to 11 cycles. Each CDR3 protein gets one entry after TCRdb re-called the 5' RACE reads with MiXCR. This sample has almost 550,000 distinct CDR3 sequences, with approximately 25% found just once. Separately, the same data were catalogued under a study of T cells of mothers and their children.

Material for sequencing was blood. This clonotype originated in a boy between 10 and 17 years old in good health. This rearrangement joins TRBV20-1 to TRBJ2-1; D may match TRBD1 or TRBD2 (9 bases each). CDR3 sequence (DNA): TGCAGTGCTAGAGGAGTGCCCACAGGGGGCCGACTAGCGGTATCCTACAATGAGCAGTTCTTC. Translating gives CSARGVPTGGRLAVSYNEQFF.